This TCR beta chain appears in the sequencing data of a study of cytomegalovirus exposure and HLA in healthy donors. Notes on the study in general: Researchers counted 164 TCR beta chains as cytomegalovirus-associated.

To note about this clone: Its antigen is not known.

Clones were sequenced by immunoSEQ multiplex PCR, and TCRdb holds only the in-frame ones, with some missing. Here the sample spans around 80,000 clones, over 85% being singletons. CDR3 size: 14 residues. Trimming removed 7 bases from V and 3 bases from J; junction bases left unmatched: 5. Germline V gene sequence: CDR1 LNHDA, CDR2 SQIVND (reference sequence). The origin of this receptor is a woman aged 18-29 years in good health and CMV-seronegative. The V gene is TRBV19, the J gene TRBJ2-3; 9 bases line up with TRBD2. The sequenced material came from PBMCs. Here the CDR3 reads CASTVAGVTDTQYF. The CDR3 DNA reads TGTGCCAGTACCGTAGCGGGAGTAACAGATACGCAGTATTTT.